This TCR beta chain is drawn from a study of blood T cell repertoires in COVID-19. Across the whole study: PBMCs, B-cell-depleted T cells, or T cells were the source of the cDNA or gDNA that made up the material.

This CDR3 spans 14 amino acids. Germline CDR1 is GTSNPN and CDR2 is SVGIG (reference sequence). The V gene end was trimmed by 4 bases and the J gene end by 5 bases; junction bases not matched to a gene: 9. As processed by the authors: The assay estimated nucleated cells by amplifying reference gene primers. Method: immunoSEQ multiplex PCR; TCRdb's copy keeps in-frame clones and lacks some. The V and J calls and clone size come from that table; D and trimming were worked out from the DNA. The sample contains nearly 110,000 clones, about 70% of which appear only once. The specimen sequenced was peripheral blood. The V call is TRBV30, the J call TRBJ1-2, with 8 bases fitting TRBD1. The receptor's source is a human donor with acute or convalescent COVID-19. The donor label of this sample is uncertain. The CDR3 bases are TGTGCCTGGAAGCAGGGGGCGCGAAGGTATGGCTACACCTTC. It encodes CAWKQGARRYGYTF.